The entry below gives a single T cell receptor beta chain sequence along with its context. Repertoires were generated with immunoSEQ multiplex PCR, while TCRdb's copy carries only in-frame clones and drops some. Of some 50,000 clones listed, 77% are singletons. The data are from a study of PD-1 blockade in mismatch repair-deficient tumors. This TCR came from an adult with mismatch repair-deficient cancer. The specimen was PBMCs, collected before pembrolizumab treatment.

CDR3 nucleotides: TGTGCCAGCAGCCGGGGGGCGGGGGCGTCTTTTAGCAATCAGCCCCAGCATTTT. It yields the protein CASSRGAGASFSNQPQHF. J is TRBJ1-5 and V is TRBV7-9, with D possibly being TRBD1 (6 bases). This CDR3 has 18 residues. Germline V lookup: CDR1 SEHNR, CDR2 FQNEAQ (reference sequence). With 5 bases removed from V and 0 bases from J, the gap between germline ends came to 20 bases.